Listed below are T cell receptor beta chains from one sample, sequenced in a study of human T cells and chemical hapten exposure. TCRdb ran MiXCR on the RACE reads and lists one entry per CDR3 protein. The table lists tens of thousands of distinct CDR3 sequences, under 9% of them singletons. The sequencing used whole blood, collected in connection with sensitization to the hapten diphenylcyclopropenone (DPC). The receptors here all came from a woman in her twenties or thirties with alopecia areata. Some clones in this sample may be carry-over from other donors' samples. The CDR3 runs from the conserved cysteine through the conserved F or W. A D gene is named only where the DNA matches it firmly. Size is stated for part of the rows, as once, few or many counts, or as a class when the clone is expanded.

j_call: TRBJ1-5; clone_size: many; v_call: TRBV15; d_call: NA; cdr3_nt: TGTGCCACCAGCAGAGATATGGGTGGGAATCAGCCCCAGCATTTT; cdr3_aa: CATSRDMGGNQPQHF
j_call: TRBJ1-1; clone_size: many; v_call: TRBV30; d_call: NA; cdr3_nt: TGTGCCTGGAGTGGACATACTTGGGGCACTGAAGCTTTCTTT; cdr3_aa: CAWSGHTWGTEAFF
j_call: TRBJ2-7; clone_size: many; v_call: TRBV12-3/TRBV12-4; d_call: NA; cdr3_nt: TGTGCCAGCAGCCTAGCGCCCGACTACGAGCAGTACTTC; cdr3_aa: CASSLAPDYEQYF
j_call: TRBJ2-1; clone_size: many; v_call: TRBV13; d_call: TRBD2; cdr3_nt: TGTGCCAGCAGCTTTAGCGGGGGGGCTGGTGATGAGCAGTTCTTC; cdr3_aa: CASSFSGGAGDEQFF
j_call: TRBJ1-2; clone_size: few; v_call: TRBV6-5; d_call: TRBD1; cdr3_nt: TGTGCCAGCTTTACTAACGGGGGGACAGGATTTAACTATGGCTACACCTTC; cdr3_aa: CASFTNGGTGFNYGYTF
j_call: TRBJ2-1; clone_size: many; v_call: TRBV29-1; d_call: TRBD2; cdr3_nt: TGCAGCGTTAGGAGGCTAGCGGGGGGGTACAATGAGCAGTTCTTC; cdr3_aa: CSVRRLAGGYNEQFF
j_call: TRBJ2-7; clone_size: few; v_call: TRBV9; d_call: TRBD2; cdr3_nt: TGTGCCAGCAGCGGGCCAACTAGCGGGGGTTGGTACGAGCAGTACTTC; cdr3_aa: CASSGPTSGGWYEQYF
j_call: TRBJ2-3; clone_size: NA; v_call: TRBV10-3; d_call: NA; cdr3_nt: TGTGCCATCAGTGACCGCACAGATACGCAGTATTTT; cdr3_aa: CAISDRTDTQYF
j_call: TRBJ2-7; clone_size: NA; v_call: TRBV6-5; d_call: TRBD1; cdr3_nt: TGTGCCAGCAGTTCGACAGGGAGTAATCACGAGCAGTACTTC; cdr3_aa: CASSSTGSNHEQYF
j_call: TRBJ1-2; clone_size: few; v_call: TRBV19; d_call: NA; cdr3_nt: TGTGCCAGTAGTTACCGGGACACCCCAAACTATGGCTACACCTTC; cdr3_aa: CASSYRDTPNYGYTF
j_call: TRBJ1-2; clone_size: few; v_call: TRBV29-1; d_call: NA; cdr3_nt: TGCAGCGCCGGGACTTCCTATGGCTACACCTTC; cdr3_aa: CSAGTSYGYTF
j_call: TRBJ1-2; clone_size: NA; v_call: TRBV20-1; d_call: TRBD1; cdr3_nt: TGCAGTGCCGACAGGGCTGACTATGGCTACACCTTC; cdr3_aa: CSADRADYGYTF
j_call: TRBJ2-2; clone_size: few; v_call: TRBV3-1; d_call: TRBD1; cdr3_nt: TGTGCCAGCAGCCGGAGGACAGGGCTCGCGATCGGGGAGCTGTTTTTT; cdr3_aa: CASSRRTGLAIGELFF
j_call: TRBJ2-6; clone_size: few; v_call: TRBV3-1; d_call: TRBD1; cdr3_nt: TGTGCCAGCAGCCAAGAAGGGACAGGGTGGACTGGGGCCAACGTCCTGACTTTC; cdr3_aa: CASSQEGTGWTGANVLTF
j_call: TRBJ2-1; clone_size: NA; v_call: TRBV6-1; d_call: NA; cdr3_nt: TGTGCCAGCAGTGAAAGGGCAGGATTCAGATACAATGAGCAGTTCTTC; cdr3_aa: CASSERAGFRYNEQFF
j_call: TRBJ1-1; clone_size: NA; v_call: TRBV20-1; d_call: TRBD1; cdr3_nt: TGCAGTGCTAGAGACGGCGTGAGGGGGCGCCGGGACACTGAAGCTTTCTTT; cdr3_aa: CSARDGVRGRRDTEAFF
j_call: TRBJ1-5; clone_size: many; v_call: TRBV7-2; d_call: TRBD1; cdr3_nt: TGTGCCAGCAGCCCTGAGGGGGCGGTAAGCAATCAGCCCCAGCATTTT; cdr3_aa: CASSPEGAVSNQPQHF